These 24 T cell receptor beta chains were sequenced from one sample in a study of OX40 agonist ivuxolimab in advanced cancers. Repertoires were generated with immunoSEQ multiplex PCR, while TCRdb's copy carries only in-frame clones and drops some. The repertoire holds 65,000 to 70,000 clones, with 87% as singletons. The sequencing here drew on CD4+ or CD8+ T cells sorted from blood, taken in a trial of the OX40 agonist ivuxolimab. The receptors were sampled from an adult with an advanced solid tumor such as melanoma, head and neck, liver or kidney cancer.

This clone was counted a single time. The CDR3 spells CAGGQNNEQFF. For the CDR3, the DNA is TGTGCCGGAGGACAGAACAATGAGCAGTTCTTC. The chain has TRBV30 and TRBJ2-1, with D possibly TRBD1 on 6 matching bases. V gave up 8 bases and J gave up 5 bases, with 10 bases separating them. The CDR3 is 11 residues long. Looked up from germline, CDR1 is GTSNPN and CDR2 is SVGIG (reference sequence).

In nucleotides, the CDR3 is TGTGCCAGCAGCCTAGCAGGGGGCCCTGAAGCTTTCTTT. Translating gives CASSLAGGPEAFF. This chain links TRBV5-4 with TRBJ1-1; 8 nucleotides agree with TRBD1. Germline V gene data show CDR1 as SGHNT and CDR2 as YYREEE (reference sequence). The CDR3 sequence is 13 residues long. J lost 6 bases, V lost 4 bases, and 5 bases had no gene match.

The gene calls are TRBV10-1 and TRBJ2-1; the match to TRBD2 covers 12 bases. Germline-derived CDR1 and CDR2 are WNHNN and SYGVQD (reference sequence). V lost 5 bases and J lost 8; bases outside the gene matches: 7. The CDR3 loop spans 15 amino acids. CDR3 amino acids: CASSRSSGRGYEQFF. The CDR3 nucleotides are TGCGCCAGCAGTCGGTCTAGCGGGAGGGGTTATGAGCAGTTCTTC.

V gene TRBV4-2 combines with J gene TRBJ1-3, with D possibly TRBD1 on 5 matching bases. The CDR3 extends over 15 amino acids. Germline lookup yields CDR1 LGHNA and CDR2 YNFKEQ. The V and J ends lost 0 bases and 2 bases respectively, with 8 bases between them. CDR3 region: CASSQEDTAGNTIYF. The CDR3 coding sequence is TGTGCCAGCAGCCAAGAGGACACTGCTGGAAACACCATATATTTT.

V is TRBV5-4 and J is TRBJ2-3; D perhaps matches TRBD2 (5 bases). This CDR3 comprises 14 residues. V lost 4 bases, J lost 9 bases, and 18 bases lay in between. Germline V lookup: CDR1 SGHNT, CDR2 YYREEE (reference sequence). DNA of the CDR3: TGTGCCAGCAGCCCGGGGAGCCTCACGGGAACGCAGTATTTT. It encodes CASSPGSLTGTQYF.

V usage is TRBV21-1 and J usage is TRBJ2-7; the table's D call TRBD1 went unverified against the DNA. TRBV21-1 represents a pseudogene. The CDR3 is made up of 16 amino acids. CDR3 residues: CASSKPSGTVTYEQYF. The DNA for the CDR3 is TGTGCCAGCAGCAAGCCTTCCGGGACAGTTACCTACGAGCAGTACTTC.

In this sample, this clone turned up once. The chain uses TRBV2 and TRBJ2-3; D is perhaps TRBD1 or TRBD2 (6 bases each). The germline gives CDR1 SNHLY, CDR2 FYNNEI. This CDR3 spans 14 amino acids. Deletions cut 4 bases from V and 5 bases from J, with 13 bases between. The CDR3 is CASSVRGAKDTQYF. Written as DNA, the CDR3 is TGTGCCAGCAGTGTGAGGGGGGCAAAAGATACGCAGTATTTT.

The chain links TRBV5-8 to TRBJ2-1; 13 bases match TRBD2. The germline V gene encodes CDR1 SGHTS and CDR2 YDEGEE. J gave up 5 bases and V 1 base, and 9 bases lay outside the gene matches. The CDR3 is 18 residues long. The CDR3 sequence: CASSLFLGTSGNNNEQFF. CDR3 DNA sequence: TGTGCCAGCAGCTTGTTTCTGGGGACTAGCGGGAATAACAATGAGCAGTTCTTC. Supplemented by reference TRBV5-8 and TRBJ2-1, the full variable domain reads EAGVTQSPTHLIKTRGQQATLRCSPISGHTSVYWYQQALGLGLQFLLWYDEGEERNRGNFPPRFSGRQFPNYSSELNVNALELEDSALYLCASSLFLGTSGNNNEQFFGPGTRLTVL.

The chain links TRBV11-2 to TRBJ2-1; 7 bases map to TRBD2. Germline CDR1 is SGHAT and CDR2 is FQNNGV. Trimming cost V 4 bases and J 14 bases; bases outside gene matches: 5. The CDR3 totals 11 residues. The DNA for the CDR3 is TGTGCCAGCAGCTCTGGGGCGGGAGAGTTCTTC. Translating it yields CASSSGAGEFF.

The chain is built from TRBV28 and TRBJ1-5; tentative D call: TRBD1 (6 bases). The germline V gene encodes CDR1 MDHEN and CDR2 SYDVKM. The CDR3 runs to 14 residues. Trimming stripped 7 bases from V and 7 bases from J, with 17 bases between. CDR3 nucleotide sequence: TGTGCCAGCACTCCCGGGGGGCGCGGACAGCCCCAGCATTTT. It yields the protein CASTPGGRGQPQHF.

This chain joins TRBV9 and TRBJ1-5; no clear D gene. The CDR3 is 14 amino acids. In germline, CDR1 is SGDLS, CDR2 YYNGEE. Deletions cut 2 bases from V and 3 bases from J, with 9 bases between. CDR3 in DNA: TGTGCCAGCAGCGTGGACGGGGACAATCAGCCCCAGCATTTT. Translating it yields CASSVDGDNQPQHF.

The chain carries TRBV6-6 and TRBJ2-4; D is possibly TRBD1 (6 bases). This CDR3 comprises 15 residues. V shed 5 bases and J shed 3 bases, with 14 bases lying between them. CDR1 and CDR2 (germline): MNHNY, SVGAGI (reference sequence). Here the CDR3 reads CASSPTGIVKNIQYF. DNA of the CDR3: TGTGCCAGCAGTCCCACAGGGATAGTCAAAAACATTCAGTACTTC.

V is TRBV6-1 and J is TRBJ2-7; a possible D gene is TRBD1 (6 bases). Trimming stripped 0 bases from V and 5 bases from J, with 14 bases between. CDR3 length: 15 residues. Germline CDR1 and CDR2: MNHNS and SASEGT. The CDR3, as DNA: TGTGCCAGCAGTGAAGCGCTAACGGGGACAAACGAGCAGTACTTC. Its translation is CASSEALTGTNEQYF.

V and J are TRBV6-1 and TRBJ1-2, with D tentatively TRBD1 (6 bases). Germline CDR1 reads MNHNS; CDR2 reads SASEGT. V was trimmed by 2 bases and J by 3 bases, leaving 10 bases between them. The CDR3 loop spans 14 amino acids. This CDR3 is CASSEQGHYYGYTF. CDR3 DNA sequence: TGTGCCAGCAGTGAACAGGGGCACTACTATGGCTACACCTTC.

J is TRBJ1-1 and V is TRBV5-1; 7 bases map to TRBD1. V lost 0 bases and J lost 8; bases outside the gene matches: 7. Germline-derived CDR1 and CDR2 are SGHRS and YFSETQ. This CDR3 spans 14 amino acids. CDR3 loop: CASSLAGTAYEAFF. DNA of the CDR3: TGCGCCAGCAGCTTGGCAGGGACAGCTTACGAAGCTTTCTTT.

This chain links TRBV14 with TRBJ2-1; D possibly corresponds to TRBD1 (6 bases). Germline CDR1 SGHDN, CDR2 FVKESK. This CDR3 region has 13 residues. Deletions cut 5 bases from V and 6 bases from J, with 11 bases between. The CDR3 protein is CASSGTKLNEQFF. CDR3 bases: TGTGCCAGCAGCGGGACAAAGCTCAATGAGCAGTTCTTC.

The V gene is TRBV5-4, the J gene TRBJ2-5; D may be TRBD1 (5 bases). Trimming shortened V by 0 bases and J by 3 bases, and 9 bases separated the two germline ends. CDR1 SGHNT and CDR2 YYREEE come from the germline V gene (reference sequence). The CDR3 runs to 14 residues. The CDR3, as DNA: TGTGCCAGCAGCTTGGGGGGCTTGAAAGAGACCCAGTACTTC. It specifies CASSLGGLKETQYF.

The chain links TRBV14 to TRBJ2-2; D is undetermined. CDR3 length equals 14 residues. Germline assignment: CDR1 SGHDN and CDR2 FVKESK. The germline V and J ends were trimmed by 4 bases and 2 bases, with 8 bases remaining between them. The CDR3 sequence: CASSPQPNTGELFF. CDR3 coding DNA: TGTGCCAGCAGCCCCCAGCCAAACACCGGGGAGCTGTTTTTT.

The chain uses TRBV5-6 and TRBJ2-2, with TRBD1 matching 7 bases. Germline loops: CDR1 SGHDT, CDR2 YYEEEE. V lost 0 bases, J lost 3 bases, and 5 bases stayed unmatched. The CDR3 runs to 16 residues. The CDR3 nucleotides read TGTGCCAGCAGCTTGGAGGGACAGCTCGACACCGGGGAGCTGTTTTTT. It encodes CASSLEGQLDTGELFF. The full variable domain, rest sourced from reference TRBV5-6 and TRBJ2-2, is DAGVTQSPTHLIKTRGQQVTLRCSPKSGHDTVSWYQQALGQGPQFIFQYYEEEERQRGNFPDRFSGHQFPNYSSELNVNALLLGDSALYLCASSLEGQLDTGELFFGEGSRLTVL.

This chain connects TRBV6-4 to TRBJ1-2, with 7 bases fitting TRBD1. The CDR3 is made up of 15 amino acids. J gave up 0 bases and V 2 bases, and 3 bases lay outside the gene matches. Germline CDR1 is MRHNA and CDR2 is SNTAGT. CDR3 protein: CASSDRGTANYGYTF. Here the CDR3 DNA reads TGTGCCAGCAGTGACCGGGGGACAGCTAACTATGGCTACACCTTC.

The V gene is TRBV19, the J gene TRBJ2-3, with 10 nucleotides matching TRBD2. The germline V gene encodes CDR1 LNHDA and CDR2 SQIVND (reference sequence). Unmatched junction bases numbered 3, after V lost 6 bases and J lost 3 bases. The CDR3 runs 14 residues. The CDR3 bases are TGTGCCAGTAGGCTTAGCGGGAGGACAGATACGCAGTATTTT. Protein sequence: CASRLSGRTDTQYF.

This clone occurred a few times. This chain uses TRBV11-2 with TRBJ2-3; 8 nucleotides match TRBD1. The germline V gene encodes CDR1 SGHAT and CDR2 FQNNGV. With V trimmed by 5 bases and J by 10 bases, 8 bases remained unmatched. The CDR3 covers 13 residues. CDR3 sequence (DNA): TGTGCCAGCAGCCCAAATAGGGACAGGTCGCAGTATTTT. Protein: CASSPNRDRSQYF. The variable domain in full, with the rest retrieved from reference TRBV11-2 and TRBJ2-3, is EAGVAQSPRYKIIEKRQSVAFWCNPISGHATLYWYQQILGQGPKLLIQFQNNGVVDDSQLPKDRFSAERLKGVDSTLKIQPAKLEDSAVYLCASSPNRDRSQYFGPGTRLTVL.

The J gene is TRBJ1-5, the V gene TRBV15, with TRBD1 matching over 7 bases. Trimming cost V 5 bases and J 6 bases; bases outside gene matches: 19. The CDR3 extends over 18 amino acids. Per the germline V gene, CDR1 is LNHNV and CDR2 is YYDKDF (reference sequence). CDR3: CATSQRTGGVGFSQPQHF. The CDR3 nucleotides read TGTGCCACCAGCCAACGGACAGGCGGGGTGGGGTTCAGTCAGCCCCAGCATTTT.

The chain is built from TRBV4-1 and TRBJ2-5; 7 bases line up with TRBD2. The germline CDR1 and CDR2 sequences are MGHRA and YSYEKL. Trimming took 0 bases from V and 5 from J; bases not matched to a gene: 9. The CDR3 is 16 amino acids. CDR3 coding DNA: TGCGCCAGCAGCCAAGATTGGTTAGCGGGTTCGGAGACCCAGTACTTC. This codes for CASSQDWLAGSETQYF.